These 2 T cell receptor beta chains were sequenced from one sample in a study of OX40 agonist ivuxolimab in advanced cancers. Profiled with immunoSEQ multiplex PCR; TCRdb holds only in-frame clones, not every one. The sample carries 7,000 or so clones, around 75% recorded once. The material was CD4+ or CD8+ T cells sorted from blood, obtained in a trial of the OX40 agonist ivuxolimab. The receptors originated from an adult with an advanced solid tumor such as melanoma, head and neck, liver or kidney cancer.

The CDR3 is CASSSVFEGAGNTIYF. DNA for the CDR3: TGTGCCAGCAGTTCAGTTTTCGAGGGGGCTGGAAACACCATATATTTT. The chain combines TRBV28 with TRBJ1-3, with D perhaps TRBD1 (6 bases). The CDR3 runs 16 residues. Trimming took 4 bases from V and 2 from J, leaving 15 bases between them. Germline V gene sequence: CDR1 MDHEN, CDR2 SYDVKM.

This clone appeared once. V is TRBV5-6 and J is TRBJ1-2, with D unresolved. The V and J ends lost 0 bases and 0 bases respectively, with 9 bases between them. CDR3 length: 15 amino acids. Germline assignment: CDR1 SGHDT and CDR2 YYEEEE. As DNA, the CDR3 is TGTGCCAGCAGCTTGGTTGGCGGAGCTAACTATGGCTACACCTTC. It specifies CASSLVGGANYGYTF.